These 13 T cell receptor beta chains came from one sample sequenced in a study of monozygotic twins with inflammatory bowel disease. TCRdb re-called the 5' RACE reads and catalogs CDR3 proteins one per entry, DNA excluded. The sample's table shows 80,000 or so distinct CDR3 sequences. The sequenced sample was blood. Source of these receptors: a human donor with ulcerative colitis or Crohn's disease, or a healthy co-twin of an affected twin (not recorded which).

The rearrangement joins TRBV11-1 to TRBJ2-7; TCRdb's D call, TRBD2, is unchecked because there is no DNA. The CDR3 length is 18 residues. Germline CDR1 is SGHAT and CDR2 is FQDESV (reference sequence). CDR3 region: CASSPSVWLRAGSYEQYF.

CDR3 sequence: CASSPRTSGTDTQYF. The V call is TRBV12-3 or TRBV12-4, the J call TRBJ2-3; TCRdb reports TRBD2, a call that lacks DNA to check it against. The CDR3 runs 15 residues.

CDR3: CASSPDRDHEQYF. The genes are TRBV18 and TRBJ2-7; there is no DNA to check the TCRdb D call of TRBD1. Germline V CDR1 and CDR2: KGHSH, LQKENI. The CDR3 covers 13 residues. Drawing the rest from reference TRBV18 and TRBJ2-7, the complete variable domain is NAGVMQNPRHLVRRRGQEARLRCSPMKGHSHVYWYRQLPEEGLKFMVYLQKENIIDESGMPKERFSAEFPKEGPSILRIQQVVRGDSAAYFCASSPDRDHEQYFGPGTRLTVT.

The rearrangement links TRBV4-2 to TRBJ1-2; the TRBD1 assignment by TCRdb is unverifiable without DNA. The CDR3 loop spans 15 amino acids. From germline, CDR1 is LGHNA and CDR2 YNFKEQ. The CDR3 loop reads CASSQEYRGRGGYTF.

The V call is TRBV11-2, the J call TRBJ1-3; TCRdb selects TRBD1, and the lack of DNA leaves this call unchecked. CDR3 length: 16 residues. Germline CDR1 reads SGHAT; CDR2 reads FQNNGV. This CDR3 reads CASSLTTTGSGNTIYF.

The CDR3 loop reads CASSPDYRTYEQYF. The rearrangement uses TRBV5-1 and TRBJ2-7; the TCRdb call, TRBD2, lacks DNA for checking. This CDR3 is 14 amino acids long. Germline V gene data show CDR1 as SGHRS and CDR2 as YFSETQ.

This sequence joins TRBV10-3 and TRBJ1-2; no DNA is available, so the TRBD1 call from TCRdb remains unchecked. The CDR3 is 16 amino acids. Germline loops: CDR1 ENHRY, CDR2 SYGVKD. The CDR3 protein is CAIGEKQGERTYGYTF.

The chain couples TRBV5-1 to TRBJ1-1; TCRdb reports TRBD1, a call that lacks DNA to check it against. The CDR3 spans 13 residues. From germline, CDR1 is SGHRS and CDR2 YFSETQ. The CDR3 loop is CASSPEDRVRAFF.

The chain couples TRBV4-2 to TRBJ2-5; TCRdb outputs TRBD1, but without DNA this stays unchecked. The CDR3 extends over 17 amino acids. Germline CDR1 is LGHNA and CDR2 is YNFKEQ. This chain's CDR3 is CASSQDVPGHCSETQYF.

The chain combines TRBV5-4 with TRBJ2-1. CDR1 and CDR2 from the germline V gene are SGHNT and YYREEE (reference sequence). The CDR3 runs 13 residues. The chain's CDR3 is CASSLKVDNEQFF.

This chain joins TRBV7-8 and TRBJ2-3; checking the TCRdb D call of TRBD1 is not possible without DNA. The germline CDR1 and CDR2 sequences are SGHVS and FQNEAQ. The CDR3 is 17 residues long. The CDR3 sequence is CASSLGHPRTSTDTQYF. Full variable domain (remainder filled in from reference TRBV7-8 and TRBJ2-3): GAGVSQSPRYKVAKRGQDVALRCDPISGHVSLFWYQQALGQGPEFLTYFQNEAQLDKSGLPSDRFFAERPEGSVSTLKIQRTQQEDSAVYLCASSLGHPRTSTDTQYFGPGTRLTVL.

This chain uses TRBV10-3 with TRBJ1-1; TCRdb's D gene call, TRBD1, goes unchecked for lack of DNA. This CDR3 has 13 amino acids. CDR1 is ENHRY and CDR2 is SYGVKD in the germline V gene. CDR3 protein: CAITAQGGAEAFF.

CDR3 sequence: CASSTRTRQETQYF. The chain employs TRBV12-3 or TRBV12-4 and TRBJ2-5; TCRdb's assignment of TRBD1 cannot be checked, as there is no DNA. The CDR3 spans 14 residues.